This TCR beta chain is from a study of blood T cells in healthy people across ages. General study findings and limits: Age showed a roughly linear inverse relationship with TCR beta diversity per million T cells.

V gave up 4 bases and J gave up 3 bases, with 18 bases separating them. The germline V gene has CDR1 LGHNA and CDR2 YSLEER. This CDR3 region has 16 residues. Then a second PCR, running roughly 7 to 11 cycles, was carried out with a sample-barcoded 5' primer and a J-beta primer mix. Through a template-switch adaptor with 12 random nucleotides, each cDNA molecule received a tag. TCRdb re-derived calls from the 5' RACE reads in MiXCR, one entry per CDR3 protein. The sample yields some 880,000 distinct CDR3 sequences, about 37% seen once. About this clonotype itself: Antigen: not known.

This clonotype was sampled from a man aged 18-30 years in good health. Material: blood. The V gene is TRBV4-3, the J gene TRBJ1-1; D unresolved. The CDR3 sequence is CASSLSGAVGDTEAFF. The CDR3 nucleotides are TGCGCCAGCAGCCTTTCGGGCGCCGTCGGGGACACTGAAGCTTTCTTT.